This T cell receptor (beta chain) was identified during a study of shared clonotypes between healthy human individuals. The J segment lost 7 bases and the V segment lost 2 bases, leaving 8 bases of the junction unmatched. Germline CDR1 is SGHRS and CDR2 is YFSETQ. The CDR3 sequence is 15 residues long. Produced via immunoSEQ multiplex PCR; TCRdb's table is partial and in-frame only. The sample contains hundreds of thousands of clones, 72% of which appear only once. This clone was counted only a few times. Sequenced material: memory CD4+ T cells sorted from blood. Subset specified: CD45RA-negative fraction. The clonotype originates from a woman in her 30s in good health. The chain recombines TRBV5-1 with TRBJ1-5; 8 positions agree with TRBD1. CDR3 residues: CASSLAGQGEQPQHF. CDR3 DNA sequence: TGCGCCAGCAGCTTAGCCGGACAGGGTGAGCAGCCCCAGCATTTT.